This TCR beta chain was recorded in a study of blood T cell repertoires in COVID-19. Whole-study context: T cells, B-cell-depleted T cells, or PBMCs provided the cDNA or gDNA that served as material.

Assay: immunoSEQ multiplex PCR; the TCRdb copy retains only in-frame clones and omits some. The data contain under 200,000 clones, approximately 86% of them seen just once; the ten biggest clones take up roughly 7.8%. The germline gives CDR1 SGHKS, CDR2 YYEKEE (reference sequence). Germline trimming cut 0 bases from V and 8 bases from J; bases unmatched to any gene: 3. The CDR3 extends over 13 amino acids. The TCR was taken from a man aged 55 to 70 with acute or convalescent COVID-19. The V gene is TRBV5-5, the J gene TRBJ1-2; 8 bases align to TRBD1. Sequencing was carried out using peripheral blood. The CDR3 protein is CASSLAGGGGYTF. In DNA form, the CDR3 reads TGTGCCAGCAGCTTGGCAGGGGGCGGGGGCTACACCTTC. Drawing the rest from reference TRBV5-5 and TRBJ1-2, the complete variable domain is DAGVTQSPTHLIKTRGQQVTLRCSPISGHKSVSWYQQVLGQGPQFIFQYYEKEERGRGNFPDRFSARQFPNYSSELNVNALLLGDSALYLCASSLAGGGGYTFGSGTRLTVV.